This T cell receptor beta chain appears in the sequencing data of a study of blood T cell repertoires in COVID-19 (dated by TCRdb to about 2020). Background for the entire study: The collaborator samples originated in the United States, Italy and Spain and spanned the acute and convalescent phases of COVID-19. The material from the prospective study consisted of cDNA or gDNA derived from T cells, B-cell-depleted T cells, or PBMCs. The dataset comprised deeply sampled blood TCRbeta repertoires from subjects exposed to, actively infected with, or recovered from COVID-19. The repertoires were released in a freely available public database intended as a resource for research on the immune response to SARS-CoV-2. The samples were drawn from two sources: the first 160 participants of the ongoing ImmuneRACE study, and over 1,000 subjects contributed by 6 global collaborators. A de-identified subject ID, COVID-19 status, age in years and sex were almost always included in the sample metadata. Where available, HLA class I and class II types were taken from metadata supplied by the sample provider and were not determined by assay-based typing. Overall study results and their limits: The amount of clinical and demographic metadata varied by source and participant and was provided uncurated.

Concerning this clone: The clone's antigen remains unknown. No clone much larger than this one lies a single base away; base qualities are absent.

The immunoSEQ Assay, a bias-controlled multiplex PCR, was used to amplify TCRbeta CDR3 regions from genomic DNA. The original methods were these. The number of nucleated cells in each sample was estimated from the amplification of reference gene primers within the assay. To quantify the absolute abundance of each unique TCRbeta CDR3 rearrangement, sequence reads were collapsed and filtered. Productive Simpson clonality was computed per sample as the square root of Simpson's diversity index over productive rearrangements. As stored in TCRdb, this immuneACCESS dataset retains in-frame rearrangements with V and J assigned. A fraction of the clones does not appear; measured against another copy, unresolved V genes explain less than half of the discrepancy, and the remainder lacks a known reason. The D gene and trimming were derived from the DNA, and the V and J assignments and clone size from that table. The sample records fewer than 85,000 clones, 88% of which are singletons. The biggest ten clones account for roughly 9.1% of the sample.

The CDR3 covers 13 residues, taking in both the cysteine and the phenylalanine. The kept DNA is CDR3 alone, 39 bases in frame from the first base. Looking up the germline V gene yields CDR1 SNHLY and CDR2 FYNNEI. V loses 6 bases, J loses 0 bases, and the germline ends lie 9 bases apart. Collaborating institutions collected whole blood in K2EDTA tubes following their own protocols. For TCRbeta analysis, collaborators shipped samples as frozen whole blood, isolated PBMCs, or DNA extracted from either of those sample types. Input material: peripheral blood. Rearrangement joined TRBV2 to TRBJ2-7, and perhaps TRBD2 as D gene, on 5 matching bases. The receptor's source is a human donor in a cohort sampled during active COVID-19. The nucleotide sequence is given as TGTGCCAGCAGCCCCCGGGACTCCTACGAGCAGTACTTC. The resulting protein is CASSPRDSYEQYF.